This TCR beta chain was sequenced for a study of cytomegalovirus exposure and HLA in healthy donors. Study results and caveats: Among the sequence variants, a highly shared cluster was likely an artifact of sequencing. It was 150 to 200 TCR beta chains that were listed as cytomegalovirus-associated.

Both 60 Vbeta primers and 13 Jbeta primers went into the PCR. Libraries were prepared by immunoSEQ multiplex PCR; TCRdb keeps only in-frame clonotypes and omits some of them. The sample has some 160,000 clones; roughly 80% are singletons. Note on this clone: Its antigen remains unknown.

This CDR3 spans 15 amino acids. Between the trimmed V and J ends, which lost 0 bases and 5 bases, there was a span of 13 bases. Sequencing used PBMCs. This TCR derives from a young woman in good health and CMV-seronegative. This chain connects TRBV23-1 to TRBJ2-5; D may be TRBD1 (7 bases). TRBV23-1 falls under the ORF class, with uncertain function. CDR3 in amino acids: CASSQSTRGEETQYF. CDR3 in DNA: TGCGCCAGCAGTCAATCGACCAGGGGGGAGGAGACCCAGTACTTC.